The 32 T cell receptor beta chains given below trace back to one sample, sequenced in a study of post-analysis software for immune sequencing data. Study-level points and caveats: Compared with controls, patients had more of about five TRBV segments, including TRBV5-6, TRBV5-1 and TRBV20-1.

TCR beta cDNA libraries had unique molecular identifiers. Using its own MiXCR run on the PCR reads, TCRdb lists one record per CDR3 protein. This table holds fewer than 850,000 distinct CDR3 sequences, just under 30% found once. Their antigen targets remain unknown. The sample taken for sequencing was blood. These TCRs come from a girl aged 5-17 years with multiple sclerosis.

There are many counts of this clonotype. This rearrangement joins TRBV6-1 to TRBJ2-1, with D uncertain. The CDR3 consists of 16 residues. Per the germline V gene, CDR1 is MNHNS and CDR2 is SASEGT. Trimming pared 8 bases from V and 2 bases from J, leaving 19 bases between. The CDR3 region is CASRLGLLGPYNEQFF. In DNA, the CDR3 is TGTGCCAGCCGTCTTGGGCTGTTGGGCCCCTACAATGAGCAGTTCTTC.

The sample holds a few counts of this clonotype. This rearrangement joins TRBV6-1 to TRBJ1-2, with unresolved D. The CDR3 length is 14 residues. CDR1 and CDR2 from the germline V gene are MNHNS and SASEGT. With 1 base removed from V and 2 bases from J, the gap between germline ends came to 8 bases. CDR3 nucleotides: TGTGCCAGCAGTGAAGTGGGGAGAAACTATGGCTACACCTTC. It codes for CASSEVGRNYGYTF.

The DNA for the CDR3 is TGTGCCAGCAGTGAAGAGGGGGGGGCCTACAATGAGCAGTTCTTC. It encodes CASSEEGGAYNEQFF. V gene TRBV6-1 combines with J gene TRBJ2-1; D possibly corresponds to TRBD2 (7 bases). From germline, CDR1 is MNHNS and CDR2 SASEGT. The length of the CDR3 is 15 residues. Trimming pared 1 base from V and 2 bases from J, leaving 9 bases between.

This rearrangement joins TRBV27 to TRBJ2-7; 7 bases are a match to TRBD1. The V and J ends lost 5 bases and 6 bases, in that order; junction bases with no gene match: 7. The V gene's germline CDR1 is MNHEY and CDR2 SMNVEV (reference sequence). CDR3 length: 13 amino acids. The CDR3 here is CASSRQGFFEQYF. The CDR3 region has the DNA TGTGCCAGCAGTCGACAGGGCTTTTTCGAGCAGTACTTC.

The chain carries TRBV6-5 and TRBJ1-2; possible D gene TRBD1, 5 bases. The germline gives CDR1 MNHEY, CDR2 SVGAGI. The CDR3 runs 15 residues. Trimming cost V 1 base and J 2 bases, with 11 bases left between them. This chain's CDR3 is CASSYFGGGNYGYTF. CDR3 coding DNA: TGTGCCAGCAGTTACTTCGGGGGTGGGAACTATGGCTACACCTTC.

This rearrangement joins TRBV5-1 to TRBJ2-1; 9 nucleotides align to TRBD2. Germline-derived CDR1 and CDR2 are SGHRS and YFSETQ. This CDR3 is built from 17 residues. With 4 bases clipped from V and 0 bases from J, the junction kept 8 bases outside the gene matches. In DNA form, the CDR3 reads TGCGCCAGCAGCCCCTCCATAGCGGGGGTCTCCTACAATGAGCAGTTCTTC. Amino acids: CASSPSIAGVSYNEQFF.

The V call is TRBV27, the J call TRBJ2-5, with D uncertain. The length of the CDR3 is 11 residues. Germline lookup yields CDR1 MNHEY and CDR2 SMNVEV (reference sequence). V shed 7 bases and J shed 5 bases, with 8 bases lying between them. Written as DNA, the CDR3 is TGTGCCAGCAACCCCCGGGAGACCCAGTACTTC. Protein product: CASNPRETQYF.

This sequence joins TRBV7-9 and TRBJ2-1; TRBD1 is a possible D gene (5 bases). Trimming shortened V by 0 bases and J by 6 bases, and 9 bases separated the two germline ends. Germline V gives CDR1 SEHNR, CDR2 FQNEAQ (reference sequence). The CDR3 runs 14 residues. CDR3 sequence: CASSLAAQGNEQFF. The CDR3 coding sequence is TGTGCCAGCAGCTTAGCGGCGCAGGGCAATGAGCAGTTCTTC.

The chain employs TRBV2 and TRBJ2-5; unclear D gene. Trimming removed 5 bases at V and 11 bases at J, with 9 bases between. Germline CDR1 SNHLY, CDR2 FYNNEI. The CDR3 runs 10 residues. CDR3 region: CASSRNEQYF. The CDR3, as DNA: TGTGCCAGCAGTCGAAATGAGCAGTACTTC. The entire variable domain, with the rest obtained from reference TRBV2 and TRBJ2-5, is as follows: EPEVTQTPSHQVTQMGQEVILRCVPISNHLYFYWYRQILGQKVEFLVSFYNNEISEKSEIFDDQFSVERPDGSNFTLKIRSTKLEDSAMYFCASSRNEQYFGPGTRLLVL.

This sequence joins TRBV28 and TRBJ2-7, with D possibly TRBD1 on 5 matching bases. Germline CDR1 reads MDHEN; CDR2 reads SYDVKM. V was clipped by 6 bases and J by 0 bases, with 12 bases between them. This CDR3 is built from 14 residues. The CDR3 bases are TGTGCCAGCAGGATGGGGCGGATCTCCTACGAGCAGTACTTC. This gives the protein CASRMGRISYEQYF.

The sample holds a few counts of this clonotype. The V call is TRBV3-1, the J call TRBJ1-5, with no clear D. The CDR3 loop spans 14 amino acids. Trimming took off 2 bases at V and 8 bases at J, with 13 bases between the two ends. Germline V gene data show CDR1 as LGHDT and CDR2 as YNNKEL (reference sequence). CDR3 DNA: TGTGCCAGCAGCCAAAGGAGGTCTGGGGAGCCCCAGCATTTT. Translated, it gives CASSQRRSGEPQHF.

This clonotype was seen a single time. Possible read error: a much larger clone is one base away. The chain couples TRBV29-1 to TRBJ2-3, with a possible D match to TRBD2 (6 bases). Between the trimmed V and J ends, which lost 0 bases and 1 base, there was a span of 11 bases. Germline CDR1 SQVTM, CDR2 ANQGSEA. The CDR3 totals 15 residues. In nucleotides, the CDR3 is TGCAGCGTTGAAGATCTAGCGAACCGCACAGATACGCAGTATTTT. Translation: CSVEDLANRTDTQYF.

This clonotype occurred a few times. The chain is built from TRBV18 and TRBJ1-1; D remains ambiguous. The CDR3 extends over 13 amino acids. Germline CDR1 is KGHSH and CDR2 is LQKENI. V was shortened by 2 bases and J by 6 bases, with 10 bases between the two germline ends. This chain's CDR3 is CASSPLGRAEAFF. The CDR3 nucleotides are TGTGCCAGCTCACCATTGGGGAGAGCTGAAGCTTTCTTT.

V usage is TRBV20-1 and J usage is TRBJ1-5, with TRBD1 identical over 11 bases. The V and J ends lost 2 bases and 4 bases, in that order; junction bases with no gene match: 4. This CDR3 is built from 15 residues. Germline-derived CDR1 and CDR2 are DFQATT and SNEGSKA (reference sequence). CDR3 residues: CSARRTGGENQPQHF. The DNA for the CDR3 is TGCAGTGCTAGACGGACAGGGGGCGAGAATCAGCCCCAGCATTTT.

This rearrangement joins TRBV7-2 to TRBJ2-5, with D possibly TRBD2 on 6 matching bases. The CDR3 has 16 amino acids. Deletions cut 2 bases from V and 2 bases from J, with 15 bases between. Germline V lookup: CDR1 SGHTA, CDR2 FQGNSA. CDR3 sequence (DNA): TGTGCCAGCAGCTTATGGGTCTCGGCGGGACAAGAGACCCAGTACTTC. Its protein is CASSLWVSAGQETQYF.

This clonotype was detected only a few times. This chain uses TRBV12-3 or TRBV12-4 with TRBJ1-6; D ambiguous. This CDR3 has 13 residues. V lost 6 bases to trimming and J lost 7 bases, with 10 bases between them. CDR3 nucleotide sequence: TGTGCCAGCAGCGTGGGGTGGAATTCACCCCTCCACTTT. Its translation: CASSVGWNSPLHF.

Regarding this clonotype: A clone one base away is much larger, so this may be a read error. The CDR3 carries no conserved terminal phenylalanine or tryptophan, so it likely arises from a read error. The chain links TRBV29-1 to TRBJ2-1; the match to TRBD1 covers 8 bases. Per the germline V gene, CDR1 is SQVTM and CDR2 is ANQGSEA. V was pared by 7 bases and J by 4 bases, with 3 bases of the junction left unmatched. The CDR3 has 12 amino acids. CDR3 coding DNA: TGCAGCGCAGGACAGGGTTACAATGAGCAGTTCTGC. Translated: CSAGQGYNEQFC.

This chain connects TRBV5-1 to TRBJ1-1; 8 nucleotides align to TRBD1. Per the germline V gene, CDR1 is SGHRS and CDR2 is YFSETQ. The CDR3 is made up of 17 amino acids. V was clipped by 4 bases and J by 0 bases; unmatched bases: 11. This CDR3 reads CASSPGGTGHMNTEAFF. CDR3 DNA sequence: TGCGCCAGCAGCCCGGGTGGGACAGGACACATGAACACTGAAGCTTTCTTT.

A few counts support this clonotype. This chain connects TRBV7-8 to TRBJ2-7; 7 positions agree with TRBD1. CDR1 and CDR2 (germline): SGHVS, FQNEAQ. V lost 5 bases to trimming and J lost 3 bases; unmatched junction nucleotides: 4. The CDR3 covers 13 residues. The chain's CDR3 is CASSVRQGYEQYF. The CDR3 coding sequence is TGTGCCAGCAGCGTACGACAGGGCTACGAGCAGTACTTC.

This clonotype was recorded a few times. J is TRBJ1-5 and V is TRBV6-5; no clear D gene. Trimming took 5 bases from V and 0 from J, leaving 5 bases between them. The CDR3 consists of 13 residues. The germline V gene encodes CDR1 MNHEY and CDR2 SVGAGI. Written as DNA, the CDR3 is TGTGCCAGCAGTAGTTATAGCAATCAGCCCCAGCATTTT. As protein: CASSSYSNQPQHF.

The chain joins TRBV29-1 to TRBJ2-3; 8 bases match TRBD2. The CDR3 is 15 amino acids. Trimming cost V 7 bases and J 1 base; bases outside gene matches: 10. Germline assignment: CDR1 SQVTM and CDR2 ANQGSEA. The CDR3 loop reads CSAEPGGPGTDTQYF. For the CDR3, the DNA is TGCAGCGCCGAGCCGGGGGGGCCAGGCACAGATACGCAGTATTTT.

In this sample, this clonotype turned up a few times. The genes are TRBV20-1 and TRBJ2-3; D gene unclear. The CDR3 covers 14 residues. Germline values: CDR1 DFQATT, CDR2 SNEGSKA (reference sequence). V shed 0 bases and J shed 2 bases, with 9 bases lying between them. In nucleotides, the CDR3 is TGCAGTGCTAGAGATGGTGCTTCCACAGATACGCAGTATTTT. Residues: CSARDGASTDTQYF.

This chain connects TRBV3-1 to TRBJ2-1; 10 positions match TRBD2. Germline values: CDR1 LGHDT, CDR2 YNNKEL (reference sequence). This CDR3 region has 15 residues. With V trimmed by 4 bases and J by 8 bases, 8 bases remained unmatched. CDR3 sequence (DNA): TGTGCCAGCAGCCTGCAGCGGGAGGGCCTTCATGAGCAGTTCTTC. Protein sequence: CASSLQREGLHEQFF.

The V call is TRBV6-1, the J call TRBJ2-5; possible D gene TRBD1, 5 bases. V was cut by 7 bases and J by 0 bases, with 15 bases left in between. The CDR3 loop spans 15 amino acids. Germline CDR1 reads MNHNS; CDR2 reads SASEGT. This CDR3 is CASTAGWGYQETQYF. CDR3 in DNA: TGTGCCAGCACCGCAGGGTGGGGATACCAAGAGACCCAGTACTTC.

The chain carries TRBV10-3 and TRBJ1-4; 10 nucleotides align to TRBD1. The V gene's germline CDR1 is ENHRY and CDR2 SYGVKD. The CDR3 runs to 15 residues. Trimming cost V 8 bases and J 8 bases; bases outside gene matches: 11. The CDR3 region has the DNA TGTGCCATCGGCCGTGGGGGGACAGGGGACGAAAAACTGTTTTTT. As protein: CAIGRGGTGDEKLFF.

This clonotype was seen a few times. This rearrangement joins TRBV28 to TRBJ1-1; D unresolved. The length of the CDR3 is 14 residues. V shed 6 bases and J shed 0 bases, with 11 bases lying between them. CDR1 and CDR2 (germline): MDHEN, SYDVKM. The CDR3 loop reads CASRKGGVNTEAFF. In nucleotides, the CDR3 is TGTGCCAGCAGAAAGGGTGGGGTGAACACTGAAGCTTTCTTT. The variable domain in full, completed from reference TRBV28 and TRBJ1-1, reads DVKVTQSSRYLVKRTGEKVFLECVQDMDHENMFWYRQDPGLGLRLIYFSYDVKMKEKGDIPEGYSVSREKKERFSLILESASTNQTSMYLCASRKGGVNTEAFFGQGTRLTVV.

The chain is built from TRBV29-1 and TRBJ1-1, with D possibly being TRBD1 (6 bases). CDR1 is SQVTM and CDR2 is ANQGSEA in the germline V gene. The CDR3 spans 12 residues. Trimming shortened V by 6 bases and J by 10 bases, and 18 bases separated the two germline ends. The CDR3 sequence is CSVEGGGGGAFF. The CDR3 DNA reads TGCAGCGTCGAGGGCGGGGGCGGAGGAGCTTTCTTT.

Remarks on this clonotype: This clone may be a read error of a much larger clone one base away. V and J are TRBV29-1 and TRBJ2-1; no reliable D call. The length of the CDR3 is 12 residues. Germline CDR1 reads SQVTM; CDR2 reads ANQGSEA. The CDR3 nucleotides read TGCAGCGGTGAAAGGGTCCTAAATGAGCAGTTCTTC. Its protein product is CSGERVLNEQFF.

The V and J genes are TRBV7-9 and TRBJ1-5; D call uncertain. The CDR3 covers 16 residues. CDR1 is SEHNR, CDR2 FQNEAQ, per germline (reference sequence). V was shortened by 5 bases and J by 0 bases, with 14 bases between the two germline ends. In nucleotides, the CDR3 is TGTGCCAGCAGCCTCCGGACGGAGAATAGCAATCAGCCCCAGCATTTT. It yields the protein CASSLRTENSNQPQHF.

V and J are TRBV20-1 and TRBJ1-5; D might be TRBD1 (6 bases). V dropped 3 bases and J dropped 10 bases, with 16 bases sitting between them. CDR3 length: 13 amino acids. Per the germline V gene, CDR1 is DFQATT and CDR2 is SNEGSKA (reference sequence). CDR3 DNA: TGCAGTGCTAGGGGGGGCCAGCTGGGACCCCAGCATTTT. The encoded protein is CSARGGQLGPQHF.

The J gene is TRBJ2-1, the V gene TRBV3-1; 9 bases map to TRBD2. Germline V lookup: CDR1 LGHDT, CDR2 YNNKEL (reference sequence). With V trimmed by 4 bases and J by 10 bases, 14 bases remained unmatched. The CDR3 has 16 residues. The CDR3 DNA reads TGTGCCAGCAGCCCAGGGGGGCTAGCGGGATCTCGGGAGCAGTTCTTC. Translated, it gives CASSPGGLAGSREQFF.

To note about this clonotype: This may come from a read error, since a much larger clone is one base off. The rearrangement links TRBV7-2 to TRBJ2-7; 7 bases fit TRBD2. CDR3 length: 13 residues. From germline, CDR1 is SGHTA and CDR2 FQGNSA. CDR3 residues: CACSSGLNYEQYF. As DNA, the CDR3 is TGTGCCTGCAGCTCGGGACTAAACTACGAGCAGTACTTC.